Shown below are 10 T cell receptor beta chains from a single sample sequenced in a study of identical twins. TCRdb re-analysed the 5' RACE reads in MiXCR, keeping a single row per CDR3 protein. The table records about 530,000 distinct CDR3 sequences, nearly 15% of them present only once. Another study also made use of these data, one on yellow fever vaccine responses in identical twins.

The sequenced sample was CD4+ T cells sorted from blood. All receptors derive from a woman aged 18-29 years in good health.

This clonotype was seen at least ten times. The CDR3 DNA reads as TGTGCCAGCAGCCAAGGGGACACCGGGGAGCTGTTTTTT. Its protein product is CASSQGDTGELFF. The chain is built from TRBV3-1 and TRBJ2-2; D is ambiguous. V dropped 1 base and J dropped 3 bases, with 3 bases sitting between them. The CDR3 runs to 13 residues. CDR1 and CDR2 from the germline V gene are LGHDT and YNNKEL (reference sequence). Based on the CDR3 plus reference TRBV3-1 and TRBJ2-2, the full variable domain is DTAVSQTPKYLVTQMGNDKSIKCEQNLGHDTMYWYKQDSKKFLKIMFSYNNKELIINETVPNRFSPKSPDKAHLNLHINSLELGDSAVYFCASSQGDTGELFFGEGSRLTVL.

This clonotype was found a few times. The genes are TRBV7-8 and TRBJ1-1; TRBD1 might be the D (6 bases). The CDR3 is 15 amino acids. Between the trimmed V and J ends, which lost 4 bases and 6 bases, there was a span of 18 bases. Per germline, CDR1 SGHVS and CDR2 FQNEAQ. CDR3 sequence reads: CASSSKTGSFAEAFF. In nucleotides, the CDR3 is TGTGCCAGCAGCTCCAAGACAGGTTCGTTTGCTGAAGCTTTCTTT.

The chain couples TRBV5-1 to TRBJ1-1; D might be TRBD1 (6 bases). The CDR3 loop spans 14 amino acids. Germline loops: CDR1 SGHRS, CDR2 YFSETQ. Trimming removed 4 bases from V and 2 bases from J, with 12 bases in between. The CDR3 bases are TGCGCCAGCAGCGGTGGACAGAGTAACACTGAAGCTTTCTTT. This gives the protein CASSGGQSNTEAFF.

The CDR3 sequence is CASSLRYPGGKNIQYF. The DNA for the CDR3 is TGTGCCAGCAGTTTAAGGTACCCAGGAGGCAAAAACATTCAGTACTTC. V gene TRBV27 combines with J gene TRBJ2-4, with a weak D call TRBD2 (5 bases). Trimming pared 2 bases from V and 3 bases from J, leaving 14 bases between. The CDR3 length is 16 residues. From germline, CDR1 is MNHEY and CDR2 SMNVEV (reference sequence).

J is TRBJ1-6 and V is TRBV12-3 or TRBV12-4; TRBD1 might be the D (6 bases). The CDR3 has 12 residues. Trimming pared 1 base from V and 16 bases from J, leaving 11 bases between. CDR3: CASSLGDRLLHF. In nucleotides, the CDR3 is TGTGCCAGCAGTTTAGGTGACAGGTTGCTCCACTTT.

The chain employs TRBV12-3 or TRBV12-4 and TRBJ1-5, with D perhaps matching TRBD1 (6 bases). V was pared by 0 bases and J by 6 bases, with 12 bases between. The length of the CDR3 is 15 residues. The CDR3 DNA sequence: TGTGCCAGCAGTTTAGCGGCAGGGGTTGGTCAGCCCCAGCATTTT. Protein sequence: CASSLAAGVGQPQHF.

A few counts support this clonotype. The chain links TRBV11-3 to TRBJ2-1; 7 bases fit TRBD1. The ends lost 5 bases at V and 8 bases at J; junction bases unmatched: 12. The CDR3 length is 15 residues. From germline, CDR1 is SGHNT and CDR2 YENEEA. The CDR3 coding sequence is TGTGCCAGCAGCCCCCTGACCCGGGACAGCGATGAGCAGTTCTTC. It specifies CASSPLTRDSDEQFF.

This clonotype was picked up many times. The chain carries TRBV5-1 and TRBJ1-1; D unclear. There are 14 residues in the CDR3. The V end lost 7 bases, the J end lost 0 bases, and 13 bases lay between the germline ends. Germline V gene data show CDR1 as SGHRS and CDR2 as YFSETQ. The CDR3, as DNA: TGCGCCAGCGGCGTTGGGATGCTGAACACTGAAGCTTTCTTT. It yields the protein CASGVGMLNTEAFF.

This clonotype was found a few times. The V call is TRBV5-1, the J call TRBJ2-1, with 8 bases that match TRBD2. Germline CDR1 is SGHRS and CDR2 is YFSETQ. This CDR3 is built from 18 residues. The V and J ends lost 3 bases and 4 bases, in that order; junction bases with no gene match: 15. The CDR3 nucleotides read TGCGCCAGCAGCTCACCCAGCAATGGGGCTAGCGGGTACAATGAGCAGTTCTTC. Its translation: CASSSPSNGASGYNEQFF.

This clonotype occurred a few times. For the CDR3, the DNA is TGTGCCACGGGACTAGCCGGGACCCAGTACTTC. Encoded protein: CATGLAGTQYF. The genes are TRBV24-1 and TRBJ2-5; 9 nucleotides line up with TRBD2. The CDR3 length is 11 residues. J was trimmed by 7 bases and V by 10 bases; bases with no gene match: 3. Germline V gives CDR1 KGHDR, CDR2 SFDVKD.